This T cell receptor (beta chain) was sequenced for a study of blood T cell repertoires in COVID-19. The assay was immunoSEQ multiplex PCR, and TCRdb's table has in-frame clones only and misses some. The data show about 94,000 clones, roughly 80% seen once. Germline CDR1 KGHSH, CDR2 LQKENI. The CDR3 is 13 residues long. V was pared by 6 bases and J by 3 bases, with 3 bases of the junction left unmatched. This sequence was found in a man in his fifties or sixties with acute or convalescent COVID-19. The specimen was peripheral blood. The chain employs TRBV18 and TRBJ1-1, with 8 bases that match TRBD1. CDR3 bases: TGTGCCAGCTCCCTACAGGGGGACACTGAAGCTTTCTTT. As protein: CASSLQGDTEAFF.